This T cell receptor (beta chain) was captured in a study of T cells in Graves' hyperthyroidism and ophthalmopathy. Amplified regions were TCR beta CDR3 sequences from RNA transcripts. HTBI primers were used for first-round RT-PCR of the TCR CDR3. TCRdb processed the multiplex PCR reads anew with MiXCR; each CDR3 protein has one entry. Of fewer than 550,000 distinct CDR3 sequences in the sample, approximately 25% are singletons; the top ten hold roughly 12%. In germline, CDR1 is KGHDR, CDR2 SFDVKD. V was pared by 4 bases and J by 6 bases, with 14 bases between. The CDR3 is 14 amino acids. Study-wide results and caveats: Most clonotypes that expanded in the thyroid above 0.001 also showed up in blood.

This clonotype was detected ten times or more. Its antigen remains unidentified. Clinical Activity Scores of at least 3, NOSPECS grades of at least 4 and durations under 3 months characterized ophthalmopathy patients. Patients were excluded for uncontrolled infection, other autoimmune disease, pregnancy or lactation. Orbital computed tomography, thyroid ultrasound, serum thyroxine and TRAb, and clinical symptoms together informed the diagnoses. The receptor comes from a woman aged 25-40 years with Graves' ophthalmopathy. V and J are TRBV24-1 and TRBJ1-2; D is possibly TRBD1 (5 bases). The sample taken for sequencing was blood. CDR3 loop: CATSDLTEINGYTF. In nucleotides, the CDR3 is TGTGCCACCAGTGACTTGACAGAAATTAATGGCTACACCTTC.